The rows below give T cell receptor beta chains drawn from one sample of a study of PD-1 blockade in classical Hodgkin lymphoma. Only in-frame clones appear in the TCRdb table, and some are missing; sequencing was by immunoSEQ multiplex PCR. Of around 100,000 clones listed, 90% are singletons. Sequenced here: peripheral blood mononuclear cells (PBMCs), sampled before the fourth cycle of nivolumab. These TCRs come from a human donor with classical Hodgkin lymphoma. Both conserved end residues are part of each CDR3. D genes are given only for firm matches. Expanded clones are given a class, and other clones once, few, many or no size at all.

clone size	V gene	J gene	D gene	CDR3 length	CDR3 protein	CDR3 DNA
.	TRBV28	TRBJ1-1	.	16	CASSLKYYWDTTEAFF	TGTGCCAGCAGTTTAAAATACTATTGGGACACCACTGAAGCTTTCTTT
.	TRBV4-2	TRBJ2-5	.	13	CASSQVGKETQYF	TGTGCCAGCAGCCAAGTTGGGAAAGAGACCCAGTACTTC
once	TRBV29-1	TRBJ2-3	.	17	CSVEDPRTDTSTDTQYF	TGCAGCGTTGAAGATCCTCGGACAGACACTAGCACAGATACGCAGTATTTT
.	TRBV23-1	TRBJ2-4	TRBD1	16	CASSRDRVASSNLQYF	TGCGCCAGCAGTCGGGACAGAGTGGCCTCCTCAAATCTTCAGTACTTC
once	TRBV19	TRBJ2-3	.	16	CASSIDRARGGDTQYF	TGTGCCAGTAGTATAGATCGAGCCAGGGGAGGAGATACGCAGTATTTT
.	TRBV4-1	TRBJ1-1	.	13	CASSQGANTEAFF	TGCGCCAGCAGCCAAGGGGCCAACACTGAAGCTTTCTTT
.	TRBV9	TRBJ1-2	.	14	CASRDDRANYGYTF	TGTGCCAGCAGAGACGATAGGGCTAACTATGGCTACACCTTC
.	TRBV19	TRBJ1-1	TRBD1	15	CASSMGQAMNTEAFF	TGTGCCAGTAGTATGGGACAGGCTATGAACACTGAAGCTTTCTTT
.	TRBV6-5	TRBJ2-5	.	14	CASSYSGTTETQYF	TGTGCCAGCAGTTACAGTGGGACGACAGAGACCCAGTACTTC
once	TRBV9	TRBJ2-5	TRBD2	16	CASSEELAGGQETQYF	TGTGCCAGCAGCGAGGAACTAGCGGGGGGTCAAGAGACCCAGTACTTC
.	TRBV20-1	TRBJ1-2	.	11	CSAREVYGYTF	TGCAGTGCTAGAGAGGTCTATGGCTACACCTTC
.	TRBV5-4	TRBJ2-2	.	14	CASSDVLSTGELFF	TGTGCCAGCAGCGACGTCCTGAGCACCGGGGAGCTGTTTTTT
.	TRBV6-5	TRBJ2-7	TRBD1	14	CATSKGAAPGRQYF	TGTGCCACCTCGAAGGGGGCAGCTCCCGGGCGGCAGTACTTC
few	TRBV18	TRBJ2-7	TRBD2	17	CASSSLGTSGSTLEQYF	TGTGCCAGCTCATCACTGGGGACTAGCGGGAGTACGTTAGAGCAGTACTTC
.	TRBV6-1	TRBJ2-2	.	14	CATTQLRDAGELFF	TGTGCCACCACACAGCTGAGGGACGCCGGGGAGCTGTTTTTT
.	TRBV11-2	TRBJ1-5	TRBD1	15	CASSYSGQDIQPQHF	TGTGCCAGCAGCTATTCGGGACAGGACATTCAGCCCCAGCATTTT
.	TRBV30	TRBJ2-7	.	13	CAWSADRGYEQYF	TGTGCCTGGAGTGCGGACAGAGGCTACGAGCAGTACTTC
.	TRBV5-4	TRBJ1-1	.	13	CASNDLGNTEAFF	TGTGCCAGCAACGACTTAGGGAACACTGAAGCTTTCTTT
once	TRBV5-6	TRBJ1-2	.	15	CASSLVSLGPYGYTF	TGTGCCAGCAGCTTGGTGTCCCTCGGCCCCTATGGCTACACCTTC
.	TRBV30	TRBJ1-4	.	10	CASYNEKLFF	TGTGCCTCCTATAATGAAAAACTGTTTTTT
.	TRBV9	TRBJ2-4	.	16	CASSAEGGVAKNIQYF	TGTGCCAGCAGCGCCGAGGGCGGAGTAGCCAAAAACATTCAGTACTTC
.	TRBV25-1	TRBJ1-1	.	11	CASRGMAEAFF	TGTGCCAGCCGAGGCATGGCTGAAGCTTTCTTT
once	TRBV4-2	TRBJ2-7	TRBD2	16	CASSQDRLAGGGEQYF	TGTGCCAGCAGCCAAGATCGACTGGCGGGGGGAGGAGAGCAGTACTTC
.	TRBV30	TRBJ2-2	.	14	CAWSGLLGTGELFF	TGTGCCTGGAGTGGGTTATTGGGTACCGGGGAGCTGTTTTTT
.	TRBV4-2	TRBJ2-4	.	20	CASSQDGTSGRVFAKNIQYF	TGTGCCAGCAGCCAAGATGGCACCAGCGGAAGGGTGTTTGCCAAAAACATTCAGTACTTC
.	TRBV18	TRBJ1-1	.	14	CASSPPAGNTEAFF	TGTGCCAGCTCACCACCGGCAGGGAACACTGAAGCTTTCTTT
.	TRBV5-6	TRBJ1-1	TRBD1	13	CASSLQGGTEAFF	TGTGCCAGCAGCTTACAGGGGGGCACTGAAGCTTTCTTT
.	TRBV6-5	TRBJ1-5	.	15	CASSRAGITDQPQHF	TGTGCCAGCAGCCGAGCCGGGATCACAGATCAGCCCCAGCATTTT
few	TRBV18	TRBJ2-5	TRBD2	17	CASSRLTSGGSQETQYF	TGTGCCAGCTCACGACTGACTAGCGGGGGGAGTCAAGAGACCCAGTACTTC
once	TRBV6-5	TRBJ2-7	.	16	CASSYSPSEASYEQYF	TGTGCCAGCAGTTACTCACCTAGCGAGGCTTCTTACGAGCAGTACTTC
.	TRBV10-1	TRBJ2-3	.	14	CASSEDAGTDTQYF	TGCGCCAGCAGTGAGGATGCGGGCACAGATACGCAGTATTTT
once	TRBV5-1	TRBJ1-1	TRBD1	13	CASSGDSRVEAFF	TGCGCCAGCAGCGGGGACAGCCGGGTTGAAGCTTTCTTT
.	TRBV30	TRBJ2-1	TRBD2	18	CAWSVLRTSSGGIPEQFF	TGTGCCTGGAGTGTCCTTCGGACTAGCAGCGGCGGGATCCCTGAGCAGTTCTTC
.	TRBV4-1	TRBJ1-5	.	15	CASSQDSGDHQPQHF	TGCGCCAGCAGCCAAGATTCAGGGGACCATCAGCCCCAGCATTTT
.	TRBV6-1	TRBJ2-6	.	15	CASSEGGSGANVLTF	TGTGCCAGCAGTGAAGGGGGTTCTGGGGCCAACGTCCTGACTTTC
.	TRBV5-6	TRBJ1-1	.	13	CASSLTRATEAFF	TGTGCCAGCAGCTTGACCAGGGCAACTGAAGCTTTCTTT
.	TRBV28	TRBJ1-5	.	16	CASSLSSHYSNQPQHF	TGTGCCAGCAGTTTAAGTTCGCACTATAGCAATCAGCCCCAGCATTTT
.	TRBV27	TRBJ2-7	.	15	CASREGGGRTYEQYF	TGTGCCAGCAGGGAAGGTGGTGGCAGGACTTACGAGCAGTACTTC
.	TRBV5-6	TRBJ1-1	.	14	CASSFGPGDTEAFF	TGTGCCAGCAGCTTCGGCCCAGGGGACACTGAAGCTTTCTTT
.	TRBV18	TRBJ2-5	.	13	CASSTGQGETQYF	TGTGCCAGCTCAACAGGGCAGGGAGAGACCCAGTACTTC
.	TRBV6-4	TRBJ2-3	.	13	CASSELLSDTQYF	TGTGCCAGCAGTGAGTTACTATCGGATACGCAGTATTTT
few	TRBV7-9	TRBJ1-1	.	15	CASSPDGLGDTEAFF	TGTGCCAGCAGCCCGGACGGGTTGGGTGACACTGAAGCTTTCTTT
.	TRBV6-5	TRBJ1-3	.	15	CASSYDSATGNTIYF	TGTGCCAGCAGTTACGATTCTGCTACGGGAAACACCATATATTTT
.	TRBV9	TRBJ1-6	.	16	CASSFLAGSYNSPLHF	TGTGCCAGCAGCTTCCTGGCAGGCAGTTATAATTCACCCCTCCACTTT
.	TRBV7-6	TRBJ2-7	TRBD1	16	CASSGGGQGAPYEQYF	TGTGCCAGCAGCGGGGGGGGACAGGGGGCCCCCTACGAGCAGTACTTC
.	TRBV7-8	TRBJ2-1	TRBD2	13	CASSLYPGGEQFF	TGTGCCAGCAGCTTATATCCGGGGGGTGAGCAGTTCTTC
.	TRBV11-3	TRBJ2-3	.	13	CASSLLDGDTQYF	TGTGCCAGCAGCCTACTCGACGGAGATACGCAGTATTTT
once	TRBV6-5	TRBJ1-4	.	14	CASRPGTYDEKLFF	TGTGCCAGCAGACCCGGGACTTACGATGAAAAACTGTTTTTT
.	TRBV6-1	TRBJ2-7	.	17	CASSEDPGKVGSYEQYF	TGTGCCAGCAGTGAAGACCCCGGTAAGGTCGGCTCCTACGAGCAGTACTTC
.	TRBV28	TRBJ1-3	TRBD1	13	CASSTTGLDTIYF	TGTGCCAGCAGTACGACAGGGCTGGACACCATATATTTT
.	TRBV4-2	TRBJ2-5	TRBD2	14	CASSQGTRGETQYF	TGTGCCAGCAGCCAAGGGACTAGAGGAGAGACCCAGTACTTC
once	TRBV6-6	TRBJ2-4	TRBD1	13	CASSRQGASIQYF	TGTGCCAGCAGTCGACAGGGGGCGAGCATTCAGTACTTC
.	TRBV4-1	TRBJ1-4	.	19	CASSQDRGGRGATNEKLFF	TGCGCCAGCAGCCAAGATAGGGGGGGCAGGGGTGCAACTAATGAAAAACTGTTTTTT
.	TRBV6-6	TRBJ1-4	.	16	CASSYTPGGAVGKLFF	TGTGCCAGCAGTTACACCCCGGGGGGGGCTGTAGGAAAACTGTTTTTT
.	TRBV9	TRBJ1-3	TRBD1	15	CASSADRGLGNTIYF	TGTGCCAGCAGCGCAGACAGGGGGCTTGGAAACACCATATATTTT
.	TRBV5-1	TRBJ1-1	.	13	CASSLEVNTEAFF	TGCGCCAGCAGCTTGGAAGTGAACACTGAAGCTTTCTTT
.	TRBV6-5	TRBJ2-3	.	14	CASRTEGVADTQYF	TGTGCCAGCAGGACCGAGGGGGTCGCAGATACGCAGTATTTT